These T cell receptor beta chains were read from a single sample in a study of blood T cell repertoires in COVID-19. The repertoire was sequenced with immunoSEQ multiplex PCR; TCRdb's copy has only in-frame clones and lacks some. The sample shows 25,000 to 30,000 clones, over 75% of them seen only once. Specimen: peripheral blood. These receptors were obtained from a human donor in a cohort sampled during active COVID-19. The CDR3 runs from the conserved cysteine through the conserved F or W. A D gene is named only where the DNA matches it firmly. Clone size, where shown, is once, few, many, or a class for clones that have expanded.

J gene: TRBJ2-2
clone size: -
V gene: TRBV6-5
D gene: -
CDR3 protein: CASTPGYTGELFF
CDR3 DNA: TGTGCCAGCACACCAGGGTACACCGGGGAGCTGTTTTTT

J gene: TRBJ1-1
clone size: -
V gene: TRBV6-2/TRBV6-3
D gene: TRBD1
CDR3 protein: CASSQQGARTEAFF
CDR3 DNA: TGTGCCAGCAGCCAGCAGGGGGCACGGACTGAAGCTTTCTTT

J gene: TRBJ1-4
clone size: -
V gene: TRBV4-1
D gene: TRBD1
CDR3 protein: CASSPGQGATNEKLFF
CDR3 DNA: TGCGCCAGCAGCCCAGGACAGGGTGCAACTAATGAAAAACTGTTTTTT

J gene: TRBJ2-3
clone size: once
V gene: TRBV5-1
D gene: -
CDR3 protein: CASRSSTDTQYF
CDR3 DNA: TGCGCCAGCCGGTCAAGCACAGATACGCAGTATTTT

J gene: TRBJ1-5
clone size: -
V gene: TRBV6-5
D gene: -
CDR3 protein: CASSYSRYQPQHF
CDR3 DNA: TGTGCCAGCAGTTACTCCAGGTATCAGCCCCAGCATTTT

J gene: TRBJ2-7
clone size: once
V gene: TRBV11-2
D gene: -
CDR3 protein: CASSLKNGGPTYEQYF
CDR3 DNA: TGTGCCAGCAGCTTAAAAAACGGGGGGCCGACCTACGAGCAGTACTTC

J gene: TRBJ1-3
clone size: -
V gene: TRBV28
D gene: TRBD1
CDR3 protein: CASSFSIQGLRGNTIYF
CDR3 DNA: TGTGCCAGCAGTTTCTCGATACAGGGGCTCAGAGGAAACACCATATATTTT

J gene: TRBJ1-1
clone size: -
V gene: TRBV5-1
D gene: -
CDR3 protein: CASRYREGNTEAFF
CDR3 DNA: TGCGCCAGCAGATACAGGGAGGGCAACACTGAAGCTTTCTTT

J gene: TRBJ1-5
clone size: -
V gene: TRBV5-6
D gene: -
CDR3 protein: CASSWARNQPQHF
CDR3 DNA: TGTGCCAGCAGCTGGGCCCGGAATCAGCCCCAGCATTTT

J gene: TRBJ2-7
clone size: -
V gene: TRBV18
D gene: TRBD1
CDR3 protein: CASSQGQGAHEQYF
CDR3 DNA: TGTGCCAGCTCACAGGGACAGGGGGCCCACGAGCAGTACTTC

J gene: TRBJ1-4
clone size: -
V gene: TRBV5-4
D gene: TRBD1
CDR3 protein: CASSRTGPTNEKLFF
CDR3 DNA: TGTGCCAGCAGCAGGACAGGGCCCACTAATGAAAAACTGTTTTTT

J gene: TRBJ1-1
clone size: -
V gene: TRBV10-3
D gene: TRBD1
CDR3 protein: CAISEVRGPMAFF
CDR3 DNA: TGTGCCATCAGTGAGGTGAGGGGGCCTATGGCTTTCTTT

J gene: TRBJ1-5
clone size: -
V gene: TRBV4-3
D gene: TRBD1
CDR3 protein: CASSQRQGPNQPQHF
CDR3 DNA: TGCGCCAGCAGCCAAAGACAGGGCCCCAATCAGCCCCAGCATTTT

J gene: TRBJ1-5
clone size: few
V gene: TRBV4-2
D gene: TRBD1
CDR3 protein: CASSQASLVQGAGGNQPQHF
CDR3 DNA: TGTGCCAGCAGCCAAGCATCATTGGTGCAGGGGGCCGGGGGCAATCAGCCCCAGCATTTT

J gene: TRBJ2-1
clone size: -
V gene: TRBV15
D gene: -
CDR3 protein: CATSSDGSNEQFF
CDR3 DNA: TGTGCCACCAGCAGTGATGGCAGCAATGAGCAGTTCTTC

J gene: TRBJ2-1
clone size: -
V gene: TRBV6-5
D gene: TRBD1
CDR3 protein: CATRTGAYNEQFF
CDR3 DNA: TGTGCCACCAGGACAGGGGCCTACAATGAGCAGTTCTTC

J gene: TRBJ2-2
clone size: -
V gene: TRBV18
D gene: -
CDR3 protein: CASSPAGLGNTGELFF
CDR3 DNA: TGTGCCAGCTCACCAGCAGGGTTGGGGAACACCGGGGAGCTGTTTTTT

J gene: TRBJ2-7
clone size: -
V gene: TRBV7-2
D gene: TRBD2
CDR3 protein: CASSLLPGEGGAQYF
CDR3 DNA: TGTGCCAGCAGCTTACTTCCGGGGGAGGGTGGGGCACAGTACTTC

J gene: TRBJ2-5
clone size: -
V gene: TRBV6-5
D gene: -
CDR3 protein: CASSYYGNQETQYF
CDR3 DNA: TGTGCCAGCAGTTATTACGGGAACCAAGAGACCCAGTACTTC

J gene: TRBJ2-7
clone size: -
V gene: TRBV5-1
D gene: TRBD1
CDR3 protein: CASSLSGTGGPYEQYF
CDR3 DNA: TGCGCCAGCAGCTTATCCGGGACAGGGGGGCCCTACGAGCAGTACTTC

J gene: TRBJ2-7
clone size: -
V gene: TRBV12-5
D gene: -
CDR3 protein: CASGLGSYEQYF
CDR3 DNA: TGTGCTAGTGGTTTGGGCAGCTACGAGCAGTACTTC

J gene: TRBJ2-3
clone size: -
V gene: TRBV11-2
D gene: -
CDR3 protein: CASSARAPQGPTDTQYF
CDR3 DNA: TGTGCCAGCAGCGCCCGGGCCCCCCAGGGTCCCACAGATACGCAGTATTTT

J gene: TRBJ1-1
clone size: -
V gene: TRBV18
D gene: -
CDR3 protein: CASSPAGLRSHTEAFF
CDR3 DNA: TGTGCCAGCTCACCTGCGGGGCTTAGGTCGCACACTGAAGCTTTCTTT

J gene: TRBJ1-6
clone size: -
V gene: TRBV4-1
D gene: TRBD1
CDR3 protein: CASSQQPTGGYNSPLHF
CDR3 DNA: TGCGCCAGCAGCCAACAGCCGACAGGGGGCTATAATTCACCCCTCCACTTT

J gene: TRBJ2-7
clone size: -
V gene: TRBV7-2
D gene: -
CDR3 protein: CASSLGLEQYF
CDR3 DNA: TGTGCCAGCAGCTTAGGTCTCGAGCAGTACTTC

J gene: TRBJ1-5
clone size: few
V gene: TRBV19
D gene: TRBD1
CDR3 protein: CASSPGQGLNQPQHF
CDR3 DNA: TGTGCCAGTAGTCCGGGACAGGGCCTCAATCAGCCCCAGCATTTT

J gene: TRBJ2-2
clone size: -
V gene: TRBV2
D gene: TRBD1
CDR3 protein: CASSRQGAAGELFF
CDR3 DNA: TGTGCCAGCAGTAGACAGGGGGCAGCCGGGGAGCTGTTTTTT

J gene: TRBJ1-6
clone size: -
V gene: TRBV5-6
D gene: -
CDR3 protein: CASASGYSPLHF
CDR3 DNA: TGTGCCAGCGCGTCAGGGTACTCACCCCTCCACTTT

J gene: TRBJ2-7
clone size: -
V gene: TRBV29-1
D gene: TRBD1
CDR3 protein: CSVSGQSYEQYF
CDR3 DNA: TGCAGCGTCTCGGGACAGAGCTACGAGCAGTACTTC

J gene: TRBJ2-1
clone size: -
V gene: TRBV6-5
D gene: TRBD2
CDR3 protein: CASRGLANEQFF
CDR3 DNA: TGTGCCAGCAGAGGACTAGCAAATGAGCAGTTCTTC

J gene: TRBJ2-6
clone size: -
V gene: TRBV18
D gene: -
CDR3 protein: CASSARDKYSGANVLTF
CDR3 DNA: TGTGCCAGCTCAGCCCGGGACAAGTACTCTGGGGCCAACGTCCTGACTTTC

J gene: TRBJ2-1
clone size: -
V gene: TRBV6-4
D gene: TRBD2
CDR3 protein: CASSDSGGGRNEQFF
CDR3 DNA: TGTGCCAGCAGTGACTCGGGCGGGGGAAGGAATGAGCAGTTCTTC

J gene: TRBJ1-1
clone size: -
V gene: TRBV3-1/TRBV3-2
D gene: TRBD1
CDR3 protein: CASRRDRGMLGTEAFF
CDR3 DNA: TGTGCCAGCAGACGGGACAGGGGGATGTTGGGCACTGAAGCTTTCTTT

J gene: TRBJ2-7
clone size: -
V gene: TRBV5-1
D gene: TRBD1
CDR3 protein: CASSHRTGGYEQYF
CDR3 DNA: TGCGCCAGCAGCCATCGGACAGGGGGCTACGAGCAGTACTTC

J gene: TRBJ2-1
clone size: few
V gene: TRBV30
D gene: TRBD1
CDR3 protein: CACSGQRSYNEQFF
CDR3 DNA: TGTGCCTGTTCGGGACAGAGATCCTACAATGAGCAGTTCTTC